Listed here are 27 T cell receptor beta chains from one sample, sequenced in a study of human versus mouse CDR3 diversity and MHC coevolution. Sequencing used immunoSEQ multiplex PCR; TCRdb keeps in-frame clones, though not all of them. The repertoire has more than 60,000 clones, about nine tenths of them found once; the top ten carry around 0.15%. The sequencing sample was made of naive CD4+ T cells from blood. The subset denotes: CD45RO-negative CD62L-positive naive CD4 T cells. These receptors all stem from a person between 25 and 70 years old in good health.

This CDR3 reads CASSKPGQANYGYTF. CDR3 coding DNA: TGTGCCAGCAGCAAACCCGGACAAGCGAACTATGGCTACACCTTC. V is TRBV6-6 and J is TRBJ1-2; TRBD1 might be the D (5 bases). This CDR3 has 15 residues. Per germline, CDR1 MNHNY and CDR2 SVGAGI (reference sequence). V shed 6 bases and J shed 2 bases, with 16 bases lying between them.

The chain recombines TRBV2 with TRBJ2-2; possibly TRBD1 for D (6 bases). This CDR3 has 14 amino acids. The germline gives CDR1 SNHLY, CDR2 FYNNEI. Trimming shortened V by 5 bases and J by 1 base, and 8 bases separated the two germline ends. The CDR3 nucleotides are TGTGCCAGCAGTCAACAGGGGAACACCGGGGAGCTGTTTTTT. It encodes CASSQQGNTGELFF.

This chain uses TRBV6-1 with TRBJ2-5, with a weak D call TRBD2 (6 bases). V lost 2 bases, J lost 5 bases, and 9 bases lay in between. The CDR3 extends over 13 amino acids. Germline CDR1 and CDR2: MNHNS and SASEGT. The CDR3 DNA reads as TGTGCCAGCAGTGAACTTGGGGGGGAGACCCAGTACTTC. This codes for CASSELGGETQYF.

Remarks on this clone: The junction does not match germline at one end; this may be a read error. Other DNA sequences in the same sample also yield this CDR3. V is TRBV18 and J is TRBJ1-4; D gene unclear. The CDR3 extends over 15 amino acids. The germline V gene has CDR1 KGHSH and CDR2 LQKENI. In DNA form, the CDR3 reads TGTGCCAGCTCACCACGGGGAGTGGCTAACGAAAAACTGTTTTTT. Protein product: CASSPRGVANEKLFF.

This clone showed up just a few times. This rearrangement joins TRBV10-3 to TRBJ2-1; tentatively, D is TRBD2 (6 bases). The germline V gene encodes CDR1 ENHRY and CDR2 SYGVKD. The V end lost 0 bases, the J end lost 6 bases, and 9 bases lay between the germline ends. The length of the CDR3 is 14 residues. DNA for the CDR3: TGTGCCATCAGTGAGTCCCCTAGCGCCAATGAGCAGTTCTTC. Amino acid sequence: CAISESPSANEQFF.

The rearrangement uses TRBV30 and TRBJ2-1; 7 bases are shared with TRBD2. Germline trimming cut 5 bases from V and 7 bases from J; bases unmatched to any gene: 5. The germline V gene encodes CDR1 GTSNPN and CDR2 SVGIG (reference sequence). CDR3 length: 12 residues. CDR3 sequence reads: CAWWDYLNEQFF. In DNA, the CDR3 is TGTGCCTGGTGGGACTACCTAAATGAGCAGTTCTTC.

The chain couples TRBV6-4 to TRBJ2-6; D ambiguous. This CDR3 has 14 residues. Trimming removed 4 bases at V and 1 base at J, with 5 bases between. Germline V gene data show CDR1 as MRHNA and CDR2 as SNTAGT. DNA for the CDR3: TGTGCCAGCAGTGTTCAGTCTGGGGCCAACGTCCTGACTTTC. As protein: CASSVQSGANVLTF.

The chain employs TRBV6-6 and TRBJ2-5, with D possibly matching TRBD2 (7 bases). Germline CDR1 is MNHNY and CDR2 is SVGAGI (reference sequence). The CDR3 totals 15 residues. V was shortened by 8 bases and J by 5 bases, with 21 bases between the two germline ends. The CDR3 bases are TGTGCCAGCGCGATCGGCGGGAGCAGGGGCGAGACCCAGTACTTC. Translated: CASAIGGSRGETQYF.

The chain uses TRBV11-2 and TRBJ2-5; D might be TRBD2 (5 bases). The CDR3 has 12 amino acids. Germline CDR1 SGHAT, CDR2 FQNNGV. With 0 bases removed from V and 14 bases from J, the gap between germline ends came to 13 bases. CDR3 in amino acids: CASSLEIGEIYF. Here the CDR3 DNA reads TGTGCCAGCAGCTTAGAGATCGGGGAAATCTACTTC.

The V and J genes are TRBV29-1 and TRBJ2-1; 12 positions match TRBD2. The CDR3 is made up of 15 amino acids. The J segment lost 4 bases and the V segment lost 4 bases, leaving 5 bases of the junction unmatched. The germline CDR1 and CDR2 sequences are SQVTM and ANQGSEA. The CDR3, as DNA: TGCAGCGTTGTTCTAGCGGGAGGGCCTTACAATGAGCAGTTCTTC. Protein product: CSVVLAGGPYNEQFF.

The rearrangement joins TRBV4-1 to TRBJ2-5; TRBD2 matches 8 bases. The end of the DNA aligns better with TRBJ2-7, so the J call may be wrong. In germline, CDR1 is MGHRA, CDR2 YSYEKL. This CDR3 is 18 amino acids long. CDR3 DNA sequence: TGCGCCAGCAGCCAAGAGGCTCTTGAGCGGGGGAGCTCCTACGAGCAGTACTTC. Amino acids: CASSQEALERGSSYEQYF.

This clone was seen only once. The chain employs TRBV6-1 and TRBJ1-5, with 8 bases that match TRBD1. There are 14 residues in the CDR3. The germline V gene has CDR1 MNHNS and CDR2 SASEGT. V shed 6 bases and J 7 bases; nucleotides not matched to a gene: 8. This CDR3 is CASRKDRDGQPQHF. CDR3 bases: TGTGCCAGCAGAAAGGACAGGGACGGGCAGCCCCAGCATTTT.

This chain joins TRBV5-6 and TRBJ2-7; D might be TRBD1 (5 bases). The germline V and J ends were trimmed by 4 bases and 3 bases, with 14 bases remaining between them. The CDR3 covers 14 residues. Germline lookup yields CDR1 SGHDT and CDR2 YYEEEE. The CDR3: CASSPEGRVYEQYF. The CDR3 nucleotides are TGTGCCAGCAGCCCCGAAGGCAGGGTCTACGAGCAGTACTTC.

This chain uses TRBV29-1 with TRBJ1-2, with unresolved D. Germline CDR1 is SQVTM and CDR2 is ANQGSEA. This CDR3 comprises 13 residues. V lost 6 bases and J 2 bases, leaving 13 bases between the germline ends. In nucleotides, the CDR3 is TGCAGCGTCTCCCCTGACGGGAACTATGGCTACACCTTC. It encodes CSVSPDGNYGYTF.

The chain couples TRBV6-1 to TRBJ2-7; the match to TRBD2 covers 9 bases. V lost 4 bases and J lost 6; bases outside the gene matches: 10. This CDR3 has 15 amino acids. Germline-derived CDR1 and CDR2 are MNHNS and SASEGT. The CDR3 region is CASSVGLATRLEQYF. The CDR3 coding sequence is TGTGCCAGCAGTGTAGGACTAGCGACCCGTCTCGAGCAGTACTTC.

This CDR3 reads CASSAGTGFEQYF. The CDR3 DNA reads TGTGCCAGCAGTGCCGGGACAGGCTTCGAGCAGTACTTC. The gene calls are TRBV27 and TRBJ2-7; TRBD1 matches 8 bases. This CDR3 has 13 residues. Germline-derived CDR1 and CDR2 are MNHEY and SMNVEV (reference sequence). V trimming: 5 bases; J trimming: 6 bases; junction bases outside the gene matches: 6.

The chain joins TRBV5-1 to TRBJ2-1; maybe TRBD2 (6 bases). Germline V CDR1 and CDR2: SGHRS, YFSETQ. This CDR3 comprises 16 residues. V was shortened by 3 bases and J by 5 bases, with 18 bases between the two germline ends. The DNA for the CDR3 is TGCGCCAGCAGCTCCGGTGGGACTCGATATAACAATGAGCAGTTCTTC. This gives the protein CASSSGGTRYNNEQFF.

This clone is a singleton in its sample. The chain uses TRBV7-9 and TRBJ1-2; tentative D call: TRBD1 (5 bases). This CDR3 spans 11 amino acids. Between the trimmed V and J ends, which lost 8 bases and 3 bases, there was a span of 7 bases. Germline CDR1 reads SEHNR; CDR2 reads FQNEAQ (reference sequence). CDR3 nucleotides: TGTGCCAGCGCGGGGGACTATGGCTACACCTTC. It is translated as CASAGDYGYTF.

The genes are TRBV6-5 and TRBJ1-2, with 9 bases fitting TRBD1. Germline CDR1 reads MNHEY; CDR2 reads SVGAGI. Trimming at V came to 4 bases and at J to 7 bases, leaving 7 bases not matched to a gene. This CDR3 contains 14 residues. For the CDR3, the DNA is TGTGCCAGCAGTTCGCTAACAGGGGGCGTTGGCTACACCTTC. This codes for CASSSLTGGVGYTF.

In nucleotides, the CDR3 is TGTGCCAGCTCACCACCTAGCTACACTGAAGCTTTCTTT. Protein product: CASSPPSYTEAFF. The gene calls are TRBV18 and TRBJ1-1; no clear D. This CDR3 has 13 amino acids. Germline values: CDR1 KGHSH, CDR2 LQKENI. V dropped 0 bases and J dropped 3 bases, with 5 bases sitting between them.

The gene calls are TRBV5-4 and TRBJ1-2, with 7 bases fitting TRBD1. Germline V gene lookup returns CDR1 SGHNT and CDR2 YYREEE (reference sequence). CDR3 size: 15 residues. V lost 0 bases to trimming and J lost 2 bases; unmatched junction nucleotides: 4. The CDR3 sequence is CASSLAGTDNYGYTF. CDR3 sequence (DNA): TGTGCCAGCAGCTTGGCCGGGACAGACAACTATGGCTACACCTTC.

In this sample, this clone turned up once. The rearrangement uses TRBV9 and TRBJ2-3; TRBD2 matches 8 bases. Germline CDR1 is SGDLS and CDR2 is YYNGEE. CDR3 size: 20 residues. V lost 3 bases to trimming and J lost 0 bases; unmatched junction nucleotides: 18. For the CDR3, the DNA is TGTGCCAGCAGCGGACTGACCCCTGCGGGGGGCTCAGGGAGCACAGATACGCAGTATTTT. It is translated as CASSGLTPAGGSGSTDTQYF.

This sequence joins TRBV11-2 and TRBJ2-7, with 7 bases aligning to TRBD1. This CDR3 contains 18 residues. Germline CDR1 and CDR2: SGHAT and FQNNGV. V shed 5 bases and J 2 bases; nucleotides not matched to a gene: 18. This CDR3 reads CASSPTRGGGITTYEQYF. Here the CDR3 DNA reads TGTGCCAGCAGCCCTACCCGAGGGGGCGGTATAACCACCTACGAGCAGTACTTC.

This sequence joins TRBV25-1 and TRBJ1-2, with 7 bases aligning to TRBD1. The CDR3 spans 15 residues. Germline values: CDR1 MGHDK, CDR2 SYGVNS. After removal of 0 bases from V and 6 bases from J, the junction contained 7 bases not matched to a gene. The CDR3 protein is CASSEYKDRPNGYTF. CDR3 DNA: TGTGCCAGCAGTGAATACAAGGACAGGCCGAATGGCTACACCTTC.

This clone was seen only a few times. This chain links TRBV19 with TRBJ1-5; 7 nucleotides match TRBD1. Per germline, CDR1 LNHDA and CDR2 SQIVND (reference sequence). V was pared by 5 bases and J by 9 bases, with 13 bases of the junction left unmatched. This CDR3 has 15 amino acids. The CDR3 region has the DNA TGTGCCAGTAGTGCCGGGACAGACCCCCGAGGGCCCCAGCATTTT. Amino acid sequence: CASSAGTDPRGPQHF. Full variable domain (missing parts from reference TRBV19 and TRBJ1-5): DGGITQSPKYLFRKEGQNVTLSCEQNLNHDAMYWYRQDPGQGLRLIYYSQIVNDFQKGDIAEGYSVSREKKESFPLTVTSAQKNPTAFYLCASSAGTDPRGPQHFGDGTRLSIL.

Only one count was recorded for this clone. This chain joins TRBV30 and TRBJ2-5; maybe TRBD2 (6 bases). Germline V gene lookup returns CDR1 GTSNPN and CDR2 SVGIG (reference sequence). The V end lost 0 bases, the J end lost 1 base, and 12 bases lay between the germline ends. This CDR3 spans 15 amino acids. CDR3 loop: CAWSVLAGIQETQYF. In nucleotides, the CDR3 is TGTGCCTGGAGTGTACTGGCGGGGATCCAAGAGACCCAGTACTTC.

The chain combines TRBV5-4 with TRBJ2-7; no clear D. The CDR3 spans 13 residues. CDR1 and CDR2 (germline): SGHNT, YYREEE (reference sequence). The germline V and J ends were trimmed by 4 bases and 3 bases, with 11 bases remaining between them. CDR3 loop: CASSIGGYYEQYF. The CDR3 DNA follows: TGTGCCAGCAGCATTGGCGGCTACTACGAGCAGTACTTC. Full variable domain (remainder filled in from reference TRBV5-4 and TRBJ2-7): ETGVTQSPTHLIKTRGQQVTLRCSSQSGHNTVSWYQQALGQGPQFIFQYYREEENGRGNFPPRFSGLQFPNYSSELNVNALELDDSALYLCASSIGGYYEQYFGPGTRLTVT.